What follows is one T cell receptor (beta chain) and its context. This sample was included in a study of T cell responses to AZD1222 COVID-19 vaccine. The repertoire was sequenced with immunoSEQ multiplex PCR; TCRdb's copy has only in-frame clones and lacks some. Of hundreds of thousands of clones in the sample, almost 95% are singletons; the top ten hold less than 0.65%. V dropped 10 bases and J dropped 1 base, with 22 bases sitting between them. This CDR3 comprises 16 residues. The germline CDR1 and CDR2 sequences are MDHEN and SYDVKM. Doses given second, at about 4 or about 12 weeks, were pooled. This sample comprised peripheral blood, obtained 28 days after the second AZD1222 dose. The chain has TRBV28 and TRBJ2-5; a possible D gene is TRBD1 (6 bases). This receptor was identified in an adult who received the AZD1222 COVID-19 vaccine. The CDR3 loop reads CAIQPGTQIPQETQYF. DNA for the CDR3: TGTGCCATCCAGCCCGGGACACAAATTCCCCAAGAGACCCAGTACTTC. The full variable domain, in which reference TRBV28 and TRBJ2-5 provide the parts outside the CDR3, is DVKVTQSSRYLVKRTGEKVFLECVQDMDHENMFWYRQDPGLGLRLIYFSYDVKMKEKGDIPEGYSVSREKKERFSLILESASTNQTSMYLCAIQPGTQIPQETQYFGPGTRLLVL.